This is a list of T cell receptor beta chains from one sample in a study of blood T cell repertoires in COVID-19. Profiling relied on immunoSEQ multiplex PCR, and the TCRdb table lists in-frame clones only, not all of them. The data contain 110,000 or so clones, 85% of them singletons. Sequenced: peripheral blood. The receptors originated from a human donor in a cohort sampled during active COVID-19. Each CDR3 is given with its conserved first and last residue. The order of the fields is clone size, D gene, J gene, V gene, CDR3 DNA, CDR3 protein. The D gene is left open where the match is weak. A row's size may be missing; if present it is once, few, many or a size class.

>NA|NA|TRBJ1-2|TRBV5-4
TGTGCCAGCAGCTGGGTAGGGGTCTACGGCTACACCTTC
CASSWVGVYGYTF
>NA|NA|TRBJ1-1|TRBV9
TGTGCCAGCAGCGCCCCGGGACACCTTGAAGCTTTCTTT
CASSAPGHLEAFF
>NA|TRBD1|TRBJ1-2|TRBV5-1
TGCGCCAGCAGCTTGGGGGGACAGGCGACTCGTAGCTATGGCTACACCTTC
CASSLGGQATRSYGYTF
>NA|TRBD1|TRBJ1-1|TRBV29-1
TGCAGCGTTGTGCGCAGGGGGCGAGACACTGAAGCTTTCTTT
CSVVRRGRDTEAFF
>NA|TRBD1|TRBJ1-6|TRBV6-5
TGTGCCAGCAGATCCGGGACAGGGAGTCCACCCCTCCACTTT
CASRSGTGSPPLHF
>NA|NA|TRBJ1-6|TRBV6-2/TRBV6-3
TGTGCCAGCAGTTACGTCCAGAATTCACCCCTCCACTTT
CASSYVQNSPLHF
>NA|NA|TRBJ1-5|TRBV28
TGTGCCAGCAGTTTACGGGGGGTAGGGGTTCAGCCCCAGCATTTT
CASSLRGVGVQPQHF
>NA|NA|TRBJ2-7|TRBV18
TGTGCCAGCTCACGACAGGACGACTACGAGCAGTACTTC
CASSRQDDYEQYF
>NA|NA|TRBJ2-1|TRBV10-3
TGTGCCATCGGGGGCGAGGAGCAGTTCTTC
CAIGGEEQFF
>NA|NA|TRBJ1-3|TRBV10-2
TGCGCCAGCAGTGAGGCTGGGCAGGGTGTTAGAAACACCATATATTTT
CASSEAGQGVRNTIYF
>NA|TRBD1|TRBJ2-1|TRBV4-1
TGCGCCAGCAGCCGGTCGGGACAGGGTGGCCATGAGCAGTTCTTC
CASSRSGQGGHEQFF
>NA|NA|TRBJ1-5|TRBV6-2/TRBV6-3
TGTGCCAGCAGTTACGAGGGAGACGCAAACCCCTATCCGCCCCAGCATTTT
CASSYEGDANPYPPQHF
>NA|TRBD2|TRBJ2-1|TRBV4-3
TGCGCCAGCAGCCCGCGGGGGGGGAATGAGCAGTTCTTC
CASSPRGGNEQFF
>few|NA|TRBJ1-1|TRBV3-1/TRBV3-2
TGTGCCAGCAGCCAAGAGGCTCGTTGGACTGAAGCTTTCTTT
CASSQEARWTEAFF
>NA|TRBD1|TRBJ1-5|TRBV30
TGTGCCTTTTCGACAGGGGGACAGCCCCAGCATTTT
CAFSTGGQPQHF
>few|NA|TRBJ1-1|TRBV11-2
TGTGCCAGCAGCTTATTTCAGGGGAACACTGAAGCTTTCTTT
CASSLFQGNTEAFF
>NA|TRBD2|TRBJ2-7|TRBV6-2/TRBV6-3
TGTGCCAGCAGTCCCCGGACTAGCGGGATCAACGAGCAGTACTTC
CASSPRTSGINEQYF
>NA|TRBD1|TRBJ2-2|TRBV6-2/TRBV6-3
TGTGCCAGCAGTTACCCCAGGCCAGGGGGCTGGAACACCGGGGAGCTGTTTTTT
CASSYPRPGGWNTGELFF
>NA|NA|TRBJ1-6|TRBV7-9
TGTGCCAGCAGCTACGGAGGCAGGGGTAATTCACCCCTCCACTTT
CASSYGGRGNSPLHF
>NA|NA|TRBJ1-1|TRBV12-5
TGTGCTAGTGGTTTGGCCAGGAGGGGGGGCCAAACTATGAACACTGAAGCTTTCTTT
CASGLARRGGQTMNTEAFF
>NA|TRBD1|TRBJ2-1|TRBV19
TGTGCCAGTACCGGGACAGGGTTTAGGGGTGAGCAGTTCTTC
CASTGTGFRGEQFF
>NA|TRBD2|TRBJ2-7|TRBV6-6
TGTGCCAGCAGTCTTCGACTAGCGGGGCTTCTCCTCTCCTACGAGCAGTACTTC
CASSLRLAGLLLSYEQYF
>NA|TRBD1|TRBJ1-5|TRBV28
TGTGCCAGCAGTACCCCGGGACAGGGGGCCTATAGCAATCAGCCCCAGCATTTT
CASSTPGQGAYSNQPQHF
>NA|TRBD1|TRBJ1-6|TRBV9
TGTGCCAGCAGCGTAGGGACAGGCGAATCACCCCTCCACTTT
CASSVGTGESPLHF
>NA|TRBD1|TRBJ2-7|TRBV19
TGTGCCAGCTCACCGGACAGGGGAACCGAGCAGTACTTC
CASSPDRGTEQYF
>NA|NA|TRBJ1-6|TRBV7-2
TGTGCCAGCAGCTTAGACAGAGATTCACCCCTCCACTTT
CASSLDRDSPLHF
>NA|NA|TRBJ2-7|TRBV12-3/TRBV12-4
TGTGCCAGCAGATCTAGCCACCACGAGCAGTACTTC
CASRSSHHEQYF
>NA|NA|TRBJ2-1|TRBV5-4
TGTGCCAGCAGCCAAGCTGGGGCTTCCTCCTACAATGAGCAGTTCTTC
CASSQAGASSYNEQFF
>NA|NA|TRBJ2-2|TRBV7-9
TGTGCCAGCAGCTTAGCGGCGACTACCACCGGGGAGCTGTTTTTT
CASSLAATTTGELFF
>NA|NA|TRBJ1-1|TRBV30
TGTGCCTGGAAGGTTTGGGACTCAAGCATGAACACTGAAGCTTTCTTT
CAWKVWDSSMNTEAFF
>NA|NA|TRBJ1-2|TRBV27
TGTGCCAGCAGTAGTTCCGTCGGTGGAGGGAACTATGGCTACACCTTC
CASSSSVGGGNYGYTF
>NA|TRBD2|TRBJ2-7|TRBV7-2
TGTGCCAGCAGCTTAGGGACTAGTTTCGCCGAGCAGTACTTC
CASSLGTSFAEQYF
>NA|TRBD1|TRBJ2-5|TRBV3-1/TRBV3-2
TGTGCCAGCAGCCCTCTCCGGGACAGGGGGCGCGAAGAGACCCAGTACTTC
CASSPLRDRGREETQYF
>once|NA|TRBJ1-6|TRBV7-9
TGTGCCAGCAGCTTAGCCTCAGGGGCTTCACCCCTCCACTTT
CASSLASGASPLHF
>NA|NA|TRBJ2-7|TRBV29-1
TGCAGCGTTGCCGGCGGGACAGTAGTCTACGAGCAGTACTTC
CSVAGGTVVYEQYF